This TCR beta chain was recovered during a study of T cell responses to AZD1222 COVID-19 vaccine. V was pared by 2 bases and J by 3 bases, with 7 bases between. This CDR3 has 13 amino acids. The germline V gene encodes CDR1 SGHTA and CDR2 FQGTGA. Study-wide results and limits: Repertoire sampling occurred only after the peak T cell response.

On this clone: Its matching antigen is unknown.

Generated by immunoSEQ multiplex PCR, the TCRdb table keeps only in-frame clones and is missing some. The sample lists fewer than 150,000 clones; about 88% were seen once. The TCR comes from an adult in good health. The chain is built from TRBV7-3 and TRBJ1-2; possible D gene TRBD1, 5 bases. The specimen comprised peripheral blood, sampled on day 0 of AZD1222 vaccination. CDR3 nucleotides: TGTGCCAGCAGCTTAGGCAGGGACTATGGCTACACCTTC. Protein: CASSLGRDYGYTF.